What follows are 10 T cell receptor beta chains derived from one specimen sequenced in a study of technical replicates of blood from a handful of donors (dated by TCRdb to 2016 to 2017). The protocol used for the library was the immunoSEQ multiplex PCR assay. The table comes from immuneACCESS by way of TCRdb, which keeps in-frame sequences with V and J called. Part of the clones is missing from these tables; in studies checked, under half for an unresolved V gene and the rest for unknown reasons. This sample has 65,000 to 80,000 clones in its table, and 95% to 98% of those were observed once. The ten biggest clones cover roughly 0.2% of the sample. The source material was T cells isolated from PBMCs. The origin of the receptors is a human donor in good health.

This sequence joins TRBV19 and TRBJ2-1; tentative D call: TRBD2 (6 bases). This CDR3 is 13 amino acids long. Trimming shortened V by 3 bases and J by 9 bases, and 12 bases separated the two germline ends. The V gene's germline CDR1 is LNHDA and CDR2 SQIVND (reference sequence). The CDR3 loop is CASSIGGKAEQFF. CDR3 nucleotide sequence: TGTGCCAGTAGTATCGGGGGTAAGGCTGAGCAGTTCTTC.

This chain links TRBV6-1 with TRBJ2-7; 8 bases fit TRBD2. Germline CDR1 MNHNS, CDR2 SASEGT. V dropped 5 bases and J dropped 4; count of bases not matched to a gene: 4. CDR3 length: 13 amino acids. The CDR3 loop reads CASSSGLVYEQYF. CDR3 nucleotide sequence: TGTGCCAGCAGTTCGGGACTAGTGTACGAGCAGTACTTC.

The chain carries TRBV5-1 and TRBJ1-2, with no clear D. CDR3 length: 14 residues. Germline V gene lookup returns CDR1 SGHRS and CDR2 YFSETQ. V was shortened by 0 bases and J by 5 bases, with 11 bases between the two germline ends. This chain's CDR3 is CASSLDMGRYGYTF. Written as DNA, the CDR3 is TGCGCCAGCAGCTTGGATATGGGGAGGTATGGCTACACCTTC.

CDR3 bases: TGTGCCAGCACCGGGGGTAACTATGGCTACACCTTC. This encodes CASTGGNYGYTF. The chain carries TRBV2 and TRBJ1-2; D is possibly TRBD1 (5 bases). Trimming shortened V by 7 bases and J by 1 base, and 7 bases separated the two germline ends. The CDR3 totals 12 residues. The germline V gene encodes CDR1 SNHLY and CDR2 FYNNEI.

V is TRBV6-5 and J is TRBJ2-1; 7 bases align to TRBD2. V shed 4 bases and J 4 bases; nucleotides not matched to a gene: 7. From germline, CDR1 is MNHEY and CDR2 SVGAGI. The CDR3 covers 15 residues. The CDR3 DNA reads as TGTGCCAGCAGTTCATCTAGCGGCACTTACAATGAGCAGTTCTTC. This translates into CASSSSSGTYNEQFF.

The chain is built from TRBV7-9 and TRBJ1-2, with D possibly matching TRBD1 (5 bases). The CDR3 covers 15 residues. Trimming took off 11 bases at V and 3 bases at J, with 22 bases between the two ends. CDR1 and CDR2 (germline): SEHNR, FQNEAQ (reference sequence). Here the CDR3 DNA reads TGTGCCGGCGTGGGGGGTGGCCTTGGGGACTATGGCTACACCTTC. Protein product: CAGVGGGLGDYGYTF.

The chain employs TRBV5-8 and TRBJ1-2; D call uncertain. Germline lookup yields CDR1 SGHTS and CDR2 YDEGEE. This CDR3 contains 16 residues. Trimming removed 1 base at V and 8 bases at J, with 21 bases between. The CDR3 coding sequence is TGTGCCAGCAGCTTGCCCCTGACTGAACTGGTGCTCGGCTACACCTTC. It encodes CASSLPLTELVLGYTF.

The V call is TRBV4-3, the J call TRBJ2-3, with a tentative D call TRBD2 (5 bases). Trimming took 4 bases from V and 3 from J, leaving 8 bases between them. Germline V gives CDR1 LGHNA, CDR2 YSLEER. There are 13 residues in the CDR3. The CDR3 nucleotides are TGCGCCAGCAGCCTTCGGACTACAGATACGCAGTATTTT. Encoded protein: CASSLRTTDTQYF.

The chain has TRBV7-3 and TRBJ2-3, with 8 bases aligning to TRBD2. CDR1 is SGHTA, CDR2 FQGTGA, per germline. CDR3 length equals 14 residues. The V and J ends lost 8 bases and 9 bases, in that order; junction bases with no gene match: 13. The CDR3 region is CASGISGAWGTQYF. The CDR3 DNA reads as TGTGCCAGCGGAATTAGCGGGGCCTGGGGCACGCAGTATTTT.

This chain links TRBV4-2 with TRBJ2-1, with 8 bases aligning to TRBD1. This CDR3 region has 16 residues. With V trimmed by 0 bases and J by 6 bases, 7 bases remained unmatched. The germline V gene encodes CDR1 LGHNA and CDR2 YNFKEQ. The chain's CDR3 is CASSQESAGGFNEQFF. The CDR3 DNA is TGTGCCAGCAGCCAAGAATCGGCAGGGGGCTTCAATGAGCAGTTCTTC.